Reported below is one T cell receptor (beta chain). Its target is not known. The CDR3 totals 15 residues. The germline CDR1 and CDR2 sequences are SGDLS and YYNGEE. V was clipped by 0 bases and J by 2 bases, with 10 bases between them. This sample stems from a study of regulatory T cells in long-lasting Graves disease. Whole-study results and caveats: Segments TRBV28, TRBJ1-2 and TRBJ2-5 showed preferential usage in persistent disease.

Time point of the sample: newly diagnosed GD, antithyroid drugs for less than 3 months. Generation of the TCR library employed RNA extracted from PBMCs. Tubes containing EDTA received approximately 8.7 milliliters of drawn peripheral blood. Assembly of TCR beta libraries relied on iRepertoire HTBI primers together with Arm-PCR of CDR3 regions. TCRdb reprocessed the multiplex PCR reads via MiXCR and lists one record per CDR3 protein. The sample lists over 500,000 distinct CDR3 sequences; 15% to 20% were seen once. These sequences were also reported in another study, on T cells in Graves' hyperthyroidism and ophthalmopathy.

The sequence came from a man aged 18 to 29 with Graves disease. The specimen was peripheral blood mononuclear cells (PBMCs), collected at new diagnosis, from a patient treated with antithyroid drugs. The chain combines TRBV9 with TRBJ2-3, with D uncertain. The CDR3 is CASSVANSFTDTQYF. The DNA of the CDR3 is TGTGCCAGCAGCGTAGCCAACTCATTCACAGATACGCAGTATTTT.